This T cell receptor beta chain was found in a study of blood T cell repertoires in COVID-19. Study details: Sites in the United States, Italy and Spain provided acute and convalescent COVID-19 samples. PBMCs, B-cell-depleted T cells, or T cells provided the cDNA or gDNA that made up the material.

Only one count was recorded for this clone. Original methodology: Amplification with reference gene primers provided the estimates of nucleated cell counts. The repertoire was sequenced with immunoSEQ multiplex PCR; TCRdb's copy has only in-frame clones and lacks some. V and J calls and clone size are copied from that table; D and trimming were computed from the DNA. The sample has some 220,000 clones; around 81% are singletons. Losses at the gene ends were 4 bases for V and 7 bases for J; bases not matched to a gene: 17. The germline V gene encodes CDR1 SGHRS and CDR2 YFSETQ. The CDR3 is made up of 18 amino acids.

Sequencing was performed on peripheral blood. This clonotype originated in a woman aged 60-70 years with acute or convalescent COVID-19. The chain couples TRBV5-1 to TRBJ1-1; TRBD1 aligns across 12 bases. CDR3 sequence: CASSLGPGQGASGREAFF. The CDR3 nucleotides read TGCGCCAGCAGCCTTGGGCCGGGACAGGGGGCCTCGGGCCGTGAAGCTTTCTTT.